These 27 T cell receptor beta chains were all obtained from the same sample, sequenced in a study of T cells in Graves' hyperthyroidism and ophthalmopathy. Using RNA transcripts as the source, TCR beta CDR3 regions were amplified. Initially, a first-round RT-PCR of the TCR CDR3 employed the HTBI primer set. TCRdb re-called the multiplex PCR reads with MiXCR, one entry per CDR3 protein. This repertoire shows hundreds of thousands of distinct CDR3 sequences, 30% to 40% found once; its top ten account for 31%. The sequenced sample was blood. The receptor set was obtained from a woman between 35 and 50 years old with Graves' hyperthyroidism.

The chain couples TRBV2 to TRBJ1-1; D gene unclear. Germline CDR1 reads SNHLY; CDR2 reads FYNNEI. The CDR3 covers 12 residues. With 3 bases removed from V and 7 bases from J, the gap between germline ends came to 9 bases. CDR3 protein: CASSEWRREAFF. The CDR3 DNA reads as TGTGCCAGCAGTGAGTGGCGACGTGAAGCTTTCTTT. The variable domain in full, with the rest retrieved from reference TRBV2 and TRBJ1-1, is EPEVTQTPSHQVTQMGQEVILRCVPISNHLYFYWYRQILGQKVEFLVSFYNNEISEKSEIFDDQFSVERPDGSNFTLKIRSTKLEDSAMYFCASSEWRREAFFGQGTRLTVV.

With regard to this clonotype: A much larger clonotype is one base distant, so this may be a read error. The chain employs TRBV10-3 and TRBJ1-1; D gene uncertain. The length of the CDR3 is 13 residues. The germline gives CDR1 ENHRY, CDR2 SYGVKD. The CDR3 protein is CATMEVLNTGAFF. DNA of the CDR3: TGTGCCACCATGGAAGTTTTAAACACTGGAGCTTTCTTT.

The chain employs TRBV10-3 and TRBJ1-5; tentatively, D is TRBD1 (6 bases). The germline V gene has CDR1 ENHRY and CDR2 SYGVKD. The CDR3 loop spans 16 amino acids. V dropped 4 bases and J dropped 2 bases, with 15 bases sitting between them. The CDR3: CAISGQGGLCNQPQHF. The DNA of the CDR3 is TGTGCCATCAGTGGACAAGGGGGTTTGTGCAATCAGCCCCAGCATTTT.

The chain is built from TRBV7-7 and TRBJ2-6, with D tentatively TRBD1 (6 bases). Germline CDR1 reads SSHAT; CDR2 reads FNYEAQ (reference sequence). This CDR3 has 15 amino acids. The V and J ends lost 5 bases and 4 bases respectively, with 12 bases between them. Here the CDR3 reads CASSRPGTGANVLTF. The CDR3 DNA follows: TGTGCCAGCAGCCGTCCCGGGACAGGGGCCAACGTCCTGACTTTC.

The rearrangement uses TRBV6-5 and TRBJ1-2; D uncertain. The CDR3 has 12 residues. CDR1 is MNHEY, CDR2 SVGAGI, per germline. V was clipped by 8 bases and J by 4 bases, with 11 bases between them. This CDR3 is CASEGHGYGYTF. DNA for the CDR3: TGTGCCAGCGAGGGTCATGGCTATGGCTACACCTTC.

The sample holds many counts of this clonotype. This chain connects TRBV4-2 to TRBJ1-5, with 8 positions matching TRBD1. The CDR3 is 14 residues long. The V segment lost 5 bases and the J segment 5 bases; nucleotides outside the gene matches: 5. Per the germline V gene, CDR1 is LGHNA and CDR2 is YNFKEQ. The CDR3 bases are TGTGCCAGCAGCAAGGACAGGGAGTATCAGCCCCAGCATTTT. It specifies CASSKDREYQPQHF.

Many counts were recorded for this clonotype. The rearrangement joins TRBV20-1 to TRBJ2-6; tentatively, D is TRBD1 (5 bases). V lost 3 bases and J 0 bases, leaving 12 bases between the germline ends. The germline V gene encodes CDR1 DFQATT and CDR2 SNEGSKA (reference sequence). The CDR3 sequence is 16 residues long. Here the CDR3 reads CSARPLQVSGANVLTF. In DNA, the CDR3 is TGCAGTGCTAGGCCCCTACAGGTCTCTGGGGCCAACGTCCTGACTTTC.

The V gene is TRBV14, the J gene TRBJ1-5; maybe TRBD1 (6 bases). With 2 bases removed from V and 12 bases from J, the gap between germline ends came to 8 bases. The CDR3 spans 11 residues. Germline CDR1 is SGHDN and CDR2 is FVKESK. The CDR3 DNA reads TGTGCCAGCAGCCAATCAGGGGTCCAGCATTTT. Its protein is CASSQSGVQHF. Full variable domain (rest looked up from reference TRBV14 and TRBJ1-5): EAGVTQFPSHSVIEKGQTVTLRCDPISGHDNLYWYRRVMGKEIKFLLHFVKESKQDESGMPNNRFLAERTGGTYSTLKVQPAELEDSGVYFCASSQSGVQHFGDGTRLSIL.

In its sample, this clonotype was seen a few times. This chain connects TRBV6-6 to TRBJ2-7; TRBD1 agrees at 9 bases. CDR1 and CDR2 (germline): MNHNY, SVGAGI (reference sequence). The CDR3 has 15 amino acids. Trimming cost V 4 bases and J 6 bases; bases outside gene matches: 10. This CDR3 is CASSFRDRESPEQYF. As DNA, the CDR3 is TGTGCCAGCAGTTTCCGGGACAGGGAATCTCCCGAGCAGTACTTC.

As regards this clonotype: This may be a read error, as it is one base from a much larger clone. The CDR3 nucleotides read TGTGCCAGTGGCGAGCGGTCGCACACCGGGGAGCTGTTTTTT. Translated: CASGERSHTGELFF. This sequence joins TRBV12-3 or TRBV12-4 and TRBJ2-2; weak D call: TRBD2 (5 bases). The CDR3 totals 14 residues. V lost 9 bases and J 3 bases, leaving 14 bases between the germline ends.

The V call is TRBV6-2 or TRBV6-3, the J call TRBJ1-1, with D unclear. V lost 6 bases and J lost 3, with 20 bases in between. This CDR3 comprises 16 residues. Germline loops: CDR1 MNHEY, CDR2 SVGEGT. CDR3 sequence reads: CASSLRPSGIDTEAFF. The CDR3 DNA reads as TGTGCCAGCAGCCTCCGCCCCTCTGGGATCGACACTGAAGCTTTCTTT.

With regard to this clonotype: At one boundary the junction diverges from the germline segment, which might be a read error. This sequence joins TRBV12-5 and TRBJ2-2, with TRBD2 identical over 7 bases. Per germline, CDR1 LGHNT and CDR2 FRNRAP. This CDR3 contains 15 residues. CDR3 sequence: CASGLVGREDGALFF. The CDR3 DNA reads TGTGCTAGTGGTTTGGTAGGGAGGGAGGACGGGGCGCTGTTTTTT.

This clonotype was picked up many times. The genes are TRBV7-3 and TRBJ2-5; D might be TRBD2 (6 bases). Germline assignment: CDR1 SGHTA and CDR2 FQGTGA. This CDR3 spans 14 amino acids. Trimming removed 5 bases from V and 2 bases from J, with 12 bases in between. CDR3 protein: CASSQTGGQETQYF. The CDR3 coding sequence is TGTGCCAGCAGCCAGACTGGGGGGCAAGAGACCCAGTACTTC.

This clonotype has a handful of counts. The J gene is TRBJ1-1, the V gene TRBV14; a possible D gene is TRBD1 (6 bases). CDR1 is SGHDN and CDR2 is FVKESK in the germline V gene. Trimming took off 4 bases at V and 5 bases at J, with 17 bases between the two ends. This CDR3 comprises 15 residues. DNA for the CDR3: TGTGCCAGCAGCCCTAGAACAGGGTTTAGGACTGAAGCTTTCTTT. Translated, it gives CASSPRTGFRTEAFF.

The chain carries TRBV10-3 and TRBJ2-5; D is unresolved. V lost 5 bases to trimming and J lost 0 bases, with 7 bases between them. This CDR3 contains 13 residues. Germline assignment: CDR1 ENHRY and CDR2 SYGVKD. CDR3 bases: TGTGCCATCAGTAAGACGTACCAAGAGACCCAGTACTTC. It yields the protein CAISKTYQETQYF.

The chain combines TRBV5-1 with TRBJ2-7, with D perhaps TRBD1 (6 bases). The length of the CDR3 is 14 residues. Trimming took 6 bases from V and 2 from J, leaving 15 bases between them. CDR1 and CDR2 (germline): SGHRS, YFSETQ. DNA for the CDR3: TGCGCCAGCACCGCAACCGGGACACCCTACGAGCAGTACTTC. It is translated as CASTATGTPYEQYF.

The rearrangement links TRBV6-5 to TRBJ2-7; 11 bases align to TRBD2. Germline V CDR1 and CDR2: MNHEY, SVGAGI. The CDR3 sequence is 15 residues long. V shed 2 bases, J shed 3 bases, and the junction held 3 bases outside the gene matches. The CDR3: CASSYPTSGVYEQYF. The DNA of the CDR3 is TGTGCCAGCAGTTACCCGACTAGCGGGGTCTACGAGCAGTACTTC.

This clonotype was detected ten times or more. The CDR3 sequence is CASSPEGNKAFF. The CDR3 bases are TGTGCCAGCAGCCCTGAGGGGAATAAAGCTTTCTTT. The chain employs TRBV9 and TRBJ1-1; tentatively, D is TRBD1 (5 bases). Trimming took 4 bases from V and 9 from J, leaving 13 bases between them. Germline CDR1 and CDR2: SGDLS and YYNGEE. CDR3 length: 12 amino acids.

Of note for this clonotype: This may be a read error: a much more frequent sequence differs by one nucleotide. The conserved phenylalanine or tryptophan normally closing the CDR3 is absent here, so this likely arose from a read error. The chain recombines TRBV7-6 with TRBJ1-1; 8 nucleotides line up with TRBD1. CDR1 is SGHVS and CDR2 is FNYEAQ in the germline V gene. The trim removed 5 bases at V and 0 bases at J, leaving 5 bases unmatched. The CDR3 contains 15 residues. The CDR3 reads CASSDSDRVNTEAFS. The CDR3 nucleotides are TGTGCCAGCAGCGATTCGGACAGGGTGAACACTGAAGCTTTCTCT.

This clonotype is a singleton in its sample. J is TRBJ1-1 and V is TRBV10-3, with 9 bases lining up with TRBD1. Germline V gene sequence: CDR1 ENHRY, CDR2 SYGVKD. This CDR3 comprises 14 residues. V dropped 5 bases and J dropped 5; count of bases not matched to a gene: 6. CDR3 protein: CAISSNRGQTEAFF. The CDR3, as DNA: TGTGCCATCAGTTCAAACAGGGGGCAGACTGAAGCTTTCTTT.

Ten or more counts support this clonotype. This rearrangement joins TRBV10-3 to TRBJ1-2; 8 bases are shared with TRBD1. CDR3 length: 13 residues. Germline trimming cut 6 bases from V and 4 bases from J; bases unmatched to any gene: 4. The germline V gene encodes CDR1 ENHRY and CDR2 SYGVKD. The CDR3 spells CAIRDRAAYGYTF. The DNA for the CDR3 is TGTGCCATCAGGGACAGGGCGGCCTATGGCTACACCTTC.

A few counts support this clonotype. A much bigger clone sits one base away, suggesting this may be a read error. The rearrangement joins TRBV14 to TRBJ1-2; TRBD1 agrees at 7 bases. CDR1 SGHDN and CDR2 FVKESK come from the germline V gene. The CDR3 covers 14 residues. Trimming cost V 0 bases and J 12 bases; bases outside gene matches: 10. CDR3 amino acids: CASSQERSGGGHTF. Here the CDR3 DNA reads TGTGCCAGCAGCCAAGAACGCTCAGGAGGGGGCCACACCTTC.

This clonotype was found many times. The chain is built from TRBV10-2 and TRBJ2-7, with TRBD1 as a possible D gene (5 bases). The V and J ends lost 6 bases and 0 bases respectively, with 12 bases between them. CDR1 and CDR2 (germline): WSHSY, SAAADI. This CDR3 is built from 14 residues. CDR3 loop: CASREQVPSYEQYF. The CDR3 bases are TGCGCCAGCAGAGAACAGGTTCCCTCCTACGAGCAGTACTTC.

V gene TRBV7-2 combines with J gene TRBJ2-7; TRBD2 is a possible D gene (5 bases). There are 14 residues in the CDR3. Germline loops: CDR1 SGHTA, CDR2 FQGNSA. The V end lost 6 bases, the J end lost 3 bases, and 15 bases lay between the germline ends. The DNA of the CDR3 is TGTGCCAGCAGTTCCACCCTCCGGGGCTACGAGCAGTACTTC. As protein: CASSSTLRGYEQYF.

The rearrangement joins TRBV20-1 to TRBJ2-5, with TRBD2 matching over 7 bases. The CDR3 loop spans 12 amino acids. Germline assignment: CDR1 DFQATT and CDR2 SNEGSKA (reference sequence). With 2 bases clipped from V and 11 bases from J, the junction kept 8 bases outside the gene matches. The CDR3 sequence: CSARQRGKRQYF. CDR3 nucleotide sequence: TGCAGTGCTAGACAGCGGGGAAAGAGACAGTACTTC.

The chain is built from TRBV28 and TRBJ1-2; a possible D gene is TRBD1 (6 bases). CDR3 length: 14 amino acids. Trimming cost V 8 bases and J 1 base, with 14 bases left between them. Per germline, CDR1 MDHEN and CDR2 SYDVKM. The CDR3 coding sequence is TGTGCCAGCTATTCCTACAGGGATAACTATGGCTACACCTTC. It translates to CASYSYRDNYGYTF.

This clonotype was seen many times. The chain joins TRBV7-9 to TRBJ1-4; D unclear. Between the trimmed V and J ends, which lost 1 base and 4 bases, there was a span of 10 bases. Germline loops: CDR1 SEHNR, CDR2 FQNEAQ (reference sequence). This CDR3 contains 15 residues. In DNA form, the CDR3 reads TGTGCCAGCAGCTTAGGGACGGATTATAATGAAAAACTGTTTTTT. Residues: CASSLGTDYNEKLFF.